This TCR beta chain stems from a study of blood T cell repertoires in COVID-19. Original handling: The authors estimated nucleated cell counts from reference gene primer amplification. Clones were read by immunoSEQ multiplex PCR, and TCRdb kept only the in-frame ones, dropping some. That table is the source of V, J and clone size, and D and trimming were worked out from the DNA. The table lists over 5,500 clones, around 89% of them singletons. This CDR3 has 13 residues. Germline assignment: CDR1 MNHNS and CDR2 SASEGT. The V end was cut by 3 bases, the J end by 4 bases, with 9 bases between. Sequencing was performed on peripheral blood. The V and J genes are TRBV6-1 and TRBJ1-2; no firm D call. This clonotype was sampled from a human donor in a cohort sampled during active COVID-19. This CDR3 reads CASSEGPTYGYTF. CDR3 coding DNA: TGTGCCAGCAGTGAGGGCCCAACCTATGGCTACACCTTC.